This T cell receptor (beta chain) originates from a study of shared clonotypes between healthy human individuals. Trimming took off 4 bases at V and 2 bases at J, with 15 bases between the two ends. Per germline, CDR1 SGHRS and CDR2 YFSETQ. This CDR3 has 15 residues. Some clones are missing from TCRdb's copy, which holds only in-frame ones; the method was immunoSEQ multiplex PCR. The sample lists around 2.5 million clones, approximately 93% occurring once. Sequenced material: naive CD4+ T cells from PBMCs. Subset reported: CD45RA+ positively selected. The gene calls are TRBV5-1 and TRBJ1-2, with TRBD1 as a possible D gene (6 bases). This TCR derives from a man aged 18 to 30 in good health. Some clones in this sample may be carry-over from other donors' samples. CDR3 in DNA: TGCGCCAGCAGCATGGGACATCCCCCGAACTATGGCTACACCTTC. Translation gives CASSMGHPPNYGYTF.